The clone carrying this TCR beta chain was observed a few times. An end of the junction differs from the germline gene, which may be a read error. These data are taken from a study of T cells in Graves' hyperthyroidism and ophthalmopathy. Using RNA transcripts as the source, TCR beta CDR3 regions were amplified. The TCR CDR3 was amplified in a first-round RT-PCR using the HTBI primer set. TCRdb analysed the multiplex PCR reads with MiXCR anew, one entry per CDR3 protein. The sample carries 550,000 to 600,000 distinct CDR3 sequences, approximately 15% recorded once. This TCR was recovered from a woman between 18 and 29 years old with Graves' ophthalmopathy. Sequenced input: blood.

CDR3 region: CASSRDSGSAPAF. The CDR3 DNA sequence: TGTGCCAGCAGCCGGGACAGTGGATCAGCCCCAGCATTT. This rearrangement joins TRBV7-3 to TRBJ1-5; 7 nucleotides align to TRBD1. Germline V gives CDR1 SGHTA, CDR2 FQGTGA. The CDR3 consists of 13 residues.